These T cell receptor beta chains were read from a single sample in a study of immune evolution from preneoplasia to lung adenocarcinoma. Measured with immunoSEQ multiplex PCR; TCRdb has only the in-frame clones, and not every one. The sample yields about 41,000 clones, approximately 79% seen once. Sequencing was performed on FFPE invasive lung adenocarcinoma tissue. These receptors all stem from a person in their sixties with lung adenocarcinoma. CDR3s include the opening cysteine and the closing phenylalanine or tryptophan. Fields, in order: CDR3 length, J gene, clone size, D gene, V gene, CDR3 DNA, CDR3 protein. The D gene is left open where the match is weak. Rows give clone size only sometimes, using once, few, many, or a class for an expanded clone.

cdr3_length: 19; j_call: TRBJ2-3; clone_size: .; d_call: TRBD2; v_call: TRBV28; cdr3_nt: TGTGCCAGCAGTTTACTATGGTCACTAGCGGGAGGGCCAAGGGATACGCAGTATTTT; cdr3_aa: CASSLLWSLAGGPRDTQYF
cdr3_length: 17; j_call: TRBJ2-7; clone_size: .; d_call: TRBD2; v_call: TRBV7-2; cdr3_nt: TGTGCCAGCAGCTTAGTAGGGGCTACTAGCGGGACAAAGGAGCAGTACTTC; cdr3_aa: CASSLVGATSGTKEQYF
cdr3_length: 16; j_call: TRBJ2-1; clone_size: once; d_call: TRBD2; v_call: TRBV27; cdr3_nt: TGTGCCAGCAGTCGGGCAGGGACTAGCGGGAGCGATGAGCAGTTCTTC; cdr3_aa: CASSRAGTSGSDEQFF
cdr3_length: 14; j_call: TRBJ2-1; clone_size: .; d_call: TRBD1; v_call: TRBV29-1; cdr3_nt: TGCAGCGTTCCGGGACAGGGGTCCTACAATGAGCAGTTCTTC; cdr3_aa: CSVPGQGSYNEQFF
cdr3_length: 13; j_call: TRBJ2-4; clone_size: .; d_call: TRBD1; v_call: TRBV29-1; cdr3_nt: TGCAGCGTTGTCGGGGACAGGAAGAACATTCAGTACTTC; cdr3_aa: CSVVGDRKNIQYF
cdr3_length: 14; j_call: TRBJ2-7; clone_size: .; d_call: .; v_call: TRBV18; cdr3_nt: TGTGCCAGCTCACCAAGGCAGGAGGTGAACGAGCAGTACTTC; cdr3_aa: CASSPRQEVNEQYF
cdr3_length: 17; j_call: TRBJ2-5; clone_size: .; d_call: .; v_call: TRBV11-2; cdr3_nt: TGTGCCAGCACACCCCGGTTAGGCGGAAGACAAAGAGAGACCCAGTACTTC; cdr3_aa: CASTPRLGGRQRETQYF
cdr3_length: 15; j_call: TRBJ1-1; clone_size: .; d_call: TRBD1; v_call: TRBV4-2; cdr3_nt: TGTGCCAGCAGCCAAGGGACAGGGGGCCGGACTGAAGCTTTCTTT; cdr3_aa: CASSQGTGGRTEAFF
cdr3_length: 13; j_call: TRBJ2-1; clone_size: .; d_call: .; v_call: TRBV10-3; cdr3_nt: TGTGCCATCAGTGCAGAGTCCTACAATGAGCAGTTCTTC; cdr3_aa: CAISAESYNEQFF
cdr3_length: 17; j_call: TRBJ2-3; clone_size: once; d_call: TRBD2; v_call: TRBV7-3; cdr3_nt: TGTGCCAGCAGCCCCCAGACTAGCGGGAGAAGCACAGATACGCAGTATTTT; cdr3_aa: CASSPQTSGRSTDTQYF
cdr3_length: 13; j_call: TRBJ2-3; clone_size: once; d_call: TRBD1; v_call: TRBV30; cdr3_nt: TGTGCCTGGAGGACAGGGGGTAGAAATACGCAGTATTTT; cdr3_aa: CAWRTGGRNTQYF
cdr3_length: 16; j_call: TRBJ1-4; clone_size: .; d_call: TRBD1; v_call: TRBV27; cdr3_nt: TGTGCCAGCAGCAGACTCCCCGGGACAGGGTTCGAAAAACTGTTTTTT; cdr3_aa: CASSRLPGTGFEKLFF
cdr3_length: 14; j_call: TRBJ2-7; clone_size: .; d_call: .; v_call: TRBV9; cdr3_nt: TGTGCCAGCAGCGTAGAAGGCAGCACCTACGAGCAGTACTTC; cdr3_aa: CASSVEGSTYEQYF
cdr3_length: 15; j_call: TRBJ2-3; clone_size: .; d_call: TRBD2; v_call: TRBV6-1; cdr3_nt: TGTGCCAGCGGAGATAGCGGGGTTAGCACAGATACGCAGTATTTT; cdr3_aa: CASGDSGVSTDTQYF
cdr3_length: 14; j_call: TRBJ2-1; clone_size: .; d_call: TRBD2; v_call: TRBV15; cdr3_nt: TGTGCCACCAGCAGAGCGGGAGGCAACAATGAGCAGTTCTTC; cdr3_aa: CATSRAGGNNEQFF
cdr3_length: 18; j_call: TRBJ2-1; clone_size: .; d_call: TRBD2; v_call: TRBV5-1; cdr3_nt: TGCGCCAGCAGCTTGGAAGGGACTAGACCCCCCTCCTACAATGAGCAGTTCTTC; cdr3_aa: CASSLEGTRPPSYNEQFF
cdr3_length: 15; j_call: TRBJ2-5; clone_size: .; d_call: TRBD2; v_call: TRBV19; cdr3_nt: TGTGCCAGTAGTCCTGGACTAGCGGGAAGGGAGACCCAGTACTTC; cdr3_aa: CASSPGLAGRETQYF
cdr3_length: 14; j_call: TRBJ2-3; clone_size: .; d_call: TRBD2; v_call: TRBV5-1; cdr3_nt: TGCGCCAGCAGCCCGGGGACTACCACAGATACGCAGTATTTT; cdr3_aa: CASSPGTTTDTQYF
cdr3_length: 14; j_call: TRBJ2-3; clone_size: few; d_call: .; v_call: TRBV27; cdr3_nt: TGTGCCAGCAGTTCTAGAGCGGGTCGGGATACGCAGTATTTT; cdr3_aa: CASSSRAGRDTQYF
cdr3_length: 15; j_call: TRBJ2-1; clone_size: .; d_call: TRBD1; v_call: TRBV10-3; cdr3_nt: TGTGCCATCAGGACCGGGACAGGGGCTTACAATGAGCAGTTCTTC; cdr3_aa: CAIRTGTGAYNEQFF
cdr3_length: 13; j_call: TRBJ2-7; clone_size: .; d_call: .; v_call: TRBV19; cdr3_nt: TGTGCCAGTAGTAAGGGACGGACCTACGAGCAGTACTTC; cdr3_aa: CASSKGRTYEQYF
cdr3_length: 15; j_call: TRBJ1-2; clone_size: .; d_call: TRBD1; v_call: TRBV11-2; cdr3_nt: TGTGCCAGCAGCTTAGGGGGACAGGCGTTCTATGGCTACACCTTC; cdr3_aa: CASSLGGQAFYGYTF
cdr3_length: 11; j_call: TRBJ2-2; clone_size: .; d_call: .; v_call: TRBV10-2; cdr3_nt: TGCGCCATCTCGGTCACCGGGGAGCTGTTTTTT; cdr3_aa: CAISVTGELFF
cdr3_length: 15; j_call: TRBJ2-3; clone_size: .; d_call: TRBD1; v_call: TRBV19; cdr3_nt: TGTGCCAGTAGTCTCCGGACAGGTGGGGCAGATACGCAGTATTTT; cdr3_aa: CASSLRTGGADTQYF
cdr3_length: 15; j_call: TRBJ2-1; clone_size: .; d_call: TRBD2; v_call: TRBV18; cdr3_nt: TGTGCCAGCTCACCAGGGACTAGCGCCTACAATGAGCAGTTCTTC; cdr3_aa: CASSPGTSAYNEQFF
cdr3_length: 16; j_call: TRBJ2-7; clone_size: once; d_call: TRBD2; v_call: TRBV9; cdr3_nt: TGTGCCAGCAGCGTAGGAGGGACTAGCGGGAGTAGCGAGCAGTACTTC; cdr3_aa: CASSVGGTSGSSEQYF
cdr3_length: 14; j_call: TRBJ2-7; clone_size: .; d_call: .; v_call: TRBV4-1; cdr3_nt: TGCGCCAGCAGCCAAGGGACCTACAAGGACGAGCAGTACTTC; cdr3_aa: CASSQGTYKDEQYF
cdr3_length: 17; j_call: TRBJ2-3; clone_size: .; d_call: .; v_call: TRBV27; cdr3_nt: TGTGCCAGCAGTTTATCTTCCTGGGGATTTAGCACAGATACGCAGTATTTT; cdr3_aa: CASSLSSWGFSTDTQYF
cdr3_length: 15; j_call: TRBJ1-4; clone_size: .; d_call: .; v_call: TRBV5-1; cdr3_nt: TGCGCCAGCCGCCGAAGCGGGGGACCGAATGAAAAACTGTTTTTT; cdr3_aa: CASRRSGGPNEKLFF
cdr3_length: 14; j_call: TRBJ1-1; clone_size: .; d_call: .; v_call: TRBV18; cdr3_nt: TGTGCCAGCTCACCACGTCCTGGGGACACTGAAGCTTTCTTT; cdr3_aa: CASSPRPGDTEAFF
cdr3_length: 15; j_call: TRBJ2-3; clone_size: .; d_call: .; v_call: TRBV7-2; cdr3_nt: TGTGCCAGCAGCTCAGTGGCGGGTTACACAGATACGCAGTATTTT; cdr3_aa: CASSSVAGYTDTQYF
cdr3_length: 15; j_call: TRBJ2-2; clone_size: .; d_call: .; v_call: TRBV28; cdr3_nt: TGTGCCAGCAGTTTATTGGGCAGTTGGACCGGGGAGCTGTTTTTT; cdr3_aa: CASSLLGSWTGELFF
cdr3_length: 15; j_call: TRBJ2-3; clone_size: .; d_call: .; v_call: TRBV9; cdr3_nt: TGTGCCAGCAGCGTAGGGCAGGCGAGCACAGATACGCAGTATTTT; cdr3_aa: CASSVGQASTDTQYF
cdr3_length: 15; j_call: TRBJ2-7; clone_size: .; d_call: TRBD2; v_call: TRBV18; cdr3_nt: TGTGCCAGCTCACCTTCCAGCGGGAGGGCCCACGAGCAGTACTTC; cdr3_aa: CASSPSSGRAHEQYF
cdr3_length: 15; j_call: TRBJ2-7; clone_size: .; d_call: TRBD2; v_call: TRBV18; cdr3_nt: TGTGCCAGCTCACCACTGCGGGAGGGCCCCAACGAGCAGTACTTC; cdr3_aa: CASSPLREGPNEQYF
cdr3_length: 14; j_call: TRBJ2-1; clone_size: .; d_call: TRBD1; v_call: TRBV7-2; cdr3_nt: TGTGCCAGCAGCTTACGACAGGGGAACAATGAGCAGTTCTTC; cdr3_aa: CASSLRQGNNEQFF
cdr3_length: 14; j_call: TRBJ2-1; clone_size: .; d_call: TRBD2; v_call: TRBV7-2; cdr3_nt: TGTGCCAGCAGGGGAGCGGGACCTCACGGTGAGCAGTTCTTC; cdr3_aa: CASRGAGPHGEQFF
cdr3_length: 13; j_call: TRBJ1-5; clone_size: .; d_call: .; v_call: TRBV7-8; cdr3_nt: TGTGCCAGCAGCTTCGGACGGGATCAGCCCCAGCATTTT; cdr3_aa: CASSFGRDQPQHF
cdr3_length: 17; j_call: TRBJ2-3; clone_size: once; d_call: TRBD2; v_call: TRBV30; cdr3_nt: TGTGCCTGGAGTTCGCCGGGACTAGCGGCTAGCACAGATACGCAGTATTTT; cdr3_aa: CAWSSPGLAASTDTQYF
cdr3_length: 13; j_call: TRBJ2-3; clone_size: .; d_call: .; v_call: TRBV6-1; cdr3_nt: TGTGCCAGCAGTTTAGCGGTCCCAGATACGCAGTATTTT; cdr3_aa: CASSLAVPDTQYF
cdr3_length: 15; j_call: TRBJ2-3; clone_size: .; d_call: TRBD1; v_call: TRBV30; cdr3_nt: TGTGCCTGGAGTGCGGCAGGGGGTGACACAGATACGCAGTATTTT; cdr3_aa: CAWSAAGGDTDTQYF
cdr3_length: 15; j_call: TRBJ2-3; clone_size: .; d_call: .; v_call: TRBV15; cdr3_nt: TGTGCCACCAGCAGAGAGTGGGGCGGGACAGATACGCAGTATTTT; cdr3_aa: CATSREWGGTDTQYF
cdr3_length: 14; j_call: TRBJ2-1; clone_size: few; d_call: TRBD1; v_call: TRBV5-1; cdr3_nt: TGCGCCAGCAGCCTGGGGACAGGGACGAATGAGCAGTTCTTC; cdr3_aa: CASSLGTGTNEQFF
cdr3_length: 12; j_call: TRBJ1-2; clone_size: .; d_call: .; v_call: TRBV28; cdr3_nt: TGTGCCAGCAGTTTTGCGGGAGATGGCTACACCTTC; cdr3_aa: CASSFAGDGYTF
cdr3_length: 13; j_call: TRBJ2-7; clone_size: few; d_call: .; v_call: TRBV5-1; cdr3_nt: TGCGCCAGCAGCTTGGGTGACAGCTCGGGGCAGTACTTC; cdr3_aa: CASSLGDSSGQYF
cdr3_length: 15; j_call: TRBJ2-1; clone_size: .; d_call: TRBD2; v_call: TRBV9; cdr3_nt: TGTGCCAGCAGCGCAACTAGCGGGAGGACCAATGAGCAGTTCTTC; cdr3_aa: CASSATSGRTNEQFF
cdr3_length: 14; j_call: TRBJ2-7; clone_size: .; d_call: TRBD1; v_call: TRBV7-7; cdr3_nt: TGTGCTAGCAGCACCGGACAGGGGGCCGGAGAGCAGTACTTC; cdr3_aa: CASSTGQGAGEQYF
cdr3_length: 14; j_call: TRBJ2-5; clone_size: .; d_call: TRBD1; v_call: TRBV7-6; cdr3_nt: TGTGCCAGCGCGGACAGGGGGCGTCCAGAGACCCAGTACTTC; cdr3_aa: CASADRGRPETQYF
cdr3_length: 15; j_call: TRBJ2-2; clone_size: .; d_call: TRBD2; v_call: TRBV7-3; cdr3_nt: TGTGCCAGCAGCTCAGGACTAGGAGACACCGGGGAGCTGTTTTTT; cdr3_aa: CASSSGLGDTGELFF
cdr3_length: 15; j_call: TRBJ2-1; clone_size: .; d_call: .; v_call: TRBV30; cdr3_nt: TGTGCCTGGACCACCAGGGTTGACCGCGACAATGAGCAGTTCTTC; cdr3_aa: CAWTTRVDRDNEQFF
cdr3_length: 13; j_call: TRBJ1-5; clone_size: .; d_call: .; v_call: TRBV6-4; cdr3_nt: TGTGCCAGCAGTGACTCAGAGAATCAGCCCCAGCATTTT; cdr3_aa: CASSDSENQPQHF